Listed here is a single T cell receptor (beta chain). What it binds is not known. CDR3 size: 18 residues. The V gene's germline CDR1 is MGHRA and CDR2 YSYEKL. V lost 1 base to trimming and J lost 1 base, with 16 bases between them. Treatment meaning: oral pan-JAK inhibitor, 5-10 mg twice daily. Alopecia areata patients gave lesional scalp punch biopsies and peripheral blood samples. Extracted RNA was reverse transcribed, and the resulting cDNA served as sequencing template. Repertoires were generated with immunoSEQ multiplex PCR, while TCRdb's copy carries only in-frame clones and drops some. The table has 200,000 to 250,000 clones, around 65% seen once. The source of the sample is a study of CD8+ T cells in alopecia areata. Study-wide background: It was oral tofacitinib, at 5 to 10 mg twice daily, that treated patients received. Patients remained on tofacitinib for 6 to 18 months and then went 6 months without it.

Study-wide results and limits: Scalp and blood samples kept many expanded lesional clones throughout tofacitinib.

V is TRBV4-1 and J is TRBJ2-2, with unresolved D. The sequence was collected from a human donor with alopecia areata. This specimen was CD4+ T cells sorted from blood, taken at week 4, from a patient treated with tofacitinib. CDR3 coding DNA: TGCGCCAGCAGCCAAGGTGGGATGCTGTGGGGGAACACCGGGGAGCTGTTTTTT. It specifies CASSQGGMLWGNTGELFF.